A selection of T cell receptor beta chains follows, all from one sample in a study of tumor-infiltrating lymphocytes in primary liver carcinoma. MiXCR, applied by TCRdb to the multiplex PCR reads, yields one record per CDR3 protein. The sample yields roughly 100,000 distinct CDR3 sequences, roughly four fifths seen once. Sequenced sample: liver tumor tissue from sampling region 3. Source of these receptors: a middle-aged man with primary liver carcinoma and hepatitis B virus infection. The CDR3 runs from the conserved cysteine through the conserved F or W. Each record gives: D gene, clone size, V gene, J gene, CDR3 DNA, CDR3 protein. A D gene is named only where the DNA matches it firmly. Rows may omit the clone size; those that give it use once, few, many or a size class.

.	.	TRBV4-2	TRBJ1-2	TGTACCAGCAGCCAAGATCGAACAGGGTGGGGCTACACCTTC	CTSSQDRTGWGYTF
.	.	TRBV6-5	TRBJ2-7	TGTGCCAGCAGTTGCGGGGCGCCTTACGGGCAGTACTTC	CASSCGAPYGQYF
.	.	TRBV6-6	TRBJ2-1	TGTGCCAGCACGAATCAGTCCTACAATGAACAATTCTTC	CASTNQSYNEQFF
.	.	TRBV28	TRBJ1-5	TGTGCCAGCAGATCAGCAGGTCAGCCCGAGCATTTT	CASRSAGQPEHF
.	.	TRBV5-5	TRBJ2-2	TGTGCCAGTAGACTCCACATCGGGGAGCTGTTTTTT	CASRLHIGELFF
.	.	TRBV12-5	TRBJ2-1	TGTCCTAGTGGTCTCCAAAGGGGTGAGCAGTTCTTC	CPSGLQRGEQFF
.	many	TRBV7-9	TRBJ1-1	TGTGCCAGCAGCTCCGACAAGAACACTGAAGCTTTCTTT	CASSSDKNTEAFF
.	.	TRBV11-2	TRBJ2-4	TGTGCCAGCACCACTTCCGCGGTAGCCAAAAACATTAAGCACTTC	CASTTSAVAKNIKHF
TRBD1	few	TRBV6-2/TRBV6-3	TRBJ2-7	TGTGCCAACGGTGGACAGGGCGAGCAGTACTTC	CANGGQGEQYF
.	.	TRBV27	TRBJ1-1	TGTGCCAGCAGTCCAACCCGGGACGGGAACACTGAAGCTTTCTTT	CASSPTRDGNTEAFF
.	.	TRBV6-5	TRBJ1-2	TGTGTCAGCAGTGCCGGGTCAGGCTACACCTTC	CVSSAGSGYTF
.	.	TRBV29-1	TRBJ1-2	TGTAGCGTTGGGGACGATCCCTATGGCAACACCTTC	CSVGDDPYGNTF
.	.	TRBV7-8	TRBJ2-7	TGTGCGAGCAGCTTAATAGGGGCCGATCATTACTTC	CASSLIGADHYF
.	.	TRBV6-2/TRBV6-3	TRBJ1-1	TGTGCCAGCTGTTACTTAGTGGAAGCTTACTTT	CASCYLVEAYF
.	many	TRBV24-1	TRBJ2-3	TGTGCCACCAGTTGGGCCACAGATACGCAGTATTTT	CATSWATDTQYF
.	.	TRBV6-1	TRBJ1-4	TGTGCCAGTAGTATAATGGACACTAATGAAAAACTGGTTTTT	CASSIMDTNEKLVF
.	few	TRBV18	TRBJ2-7	TGTGCCAGCTCCCCGAAACAGGGCCCCAGCTCCTACGAGCAGTACTTC	CASSPKQGPSSYEQYF
.	.	TRBV12-3/TRBV12-4	TRBJ1-2	TGTGCCAGCACCCCGCGGGGCGAGGACTATGGTTACACCTTC	CASTPRGEDYGYTF
.	many	TRBV5-6	TRBJ1-5	TGTGCCAGCAGCTTGGGTCCGGACCAGCCCCAGCATTTT	CASSLGPDQPQHF
.	.	TRBV11-2	TRBJ1-1	TGTGTCAGCAGCTTAGGCGTGAACACTGAAGCTTTATTT	CVSSLGVNTEALF
.	.	TRBV29-1	TRBJ1-2	TGCAGCTTCTGGGACCTTAATGGCTACACCTTC	CSFWDLNGYTF
.	many	TRBV29-1	TRBJ2-1	TGCAGCGTTGGTATGACTGCAGGGGTCGATGAGCAGTTCTTC	CSVGMTAGVDEQFF
.	once	TRBV29-1	TRBJ1-2	TGTAGCAGAGGAGGATTGAACTATGGCTACAACTTC	CSRGGLNYGYNF
.	once	TRBV28	TRBJ2-7	TGTGGCAGCAGTTCTTCATCAAACTACGAGCAGTACTTC	CGSSSSSNYEQYF
TRBD2	.	TRBV11-2	TRBJ2-5	TGTGCTAGCAGCTTAAAACTAGCGGGTGACTCGAGCGAGTCCCAGTACTTC	CASSLKLAGDSSESQYF
TRBD2	.	TRBV29-1	TRBJ2-3	TGTAGGGCTGAGGGTAGCGGGAGTGCAGATACGCAGTATTTT	CRAEGSGSADTQYF
TRBD2	.	TRBV4-1	TRBJ2-3	TGCGCAAGCAGCCAAGATCAGGGTAGCGGGAGTAATACGCAGTACTTT	CASSQDQGSGSNTQYF
.	.	TRBV12-3/TRBV12-4	TRBJ1-2	TGTGCTAGCAGTTTACAGGCAGGTGACTACACCTTC	CASSLQAGDYTF
.	many	TRBV6-2/TRBV6-3	TRBJ1-1	TGTGCCAGCAGTTCTCCCCCATGGGGCACTGAAGCTTTCTTT	CASSSPPWGTEAFF
.	.	TRBV29-1	TRBJ1-1	TGCAGCGTGGGCCCGGGATGGGGAATGAACACTGTAGCTTTCTTC	CSVGPGWGMNTVAFF
.	many	TRBV6-5	TRBJ1-3	TGTGCCAGCAGTTACCGGACGTCCTCTGGAAACACCATATATTTT	CASSYRTSSGNTIYF
.	.	TRBV11-2	TRBJ1-1	TGTGCCAGCAGCTTAGACGTTAAATGGGCGAACACTGAAGCTTTCTTT	CASSLDVKWANTEAFF
.	.	TRBV4-1	TRBJ2-6	TGCGCCAGTAGCCAGGAGGAATGGGGTTCTGGGGCCAACTTCCTGACTTTC	CASSQEEWGSGANFLTF
TRBD2	.	TRBV5-1	TRBJ2-7	TGCGCCAGCAACGTGGGGACTAGTGGGAGCCCCGAGCAGTACTTC	CASNVGTSGSPEQYF
TRBD1	.	TRBV30	TRBJ1-2	TGTGCCTGGACTGTGACAGGGGTAGCTAACTATGGCTACACCTTC	CAWTVTGVANYGYTF
TRBD2	.	TRBV4-3	TRBJ2-5	TGCGCCAGCAGCCAAGTGACTAGCGGGAGGACTGGTGAGACCCAATACTTC	CASSQVTSGRTGETQYF